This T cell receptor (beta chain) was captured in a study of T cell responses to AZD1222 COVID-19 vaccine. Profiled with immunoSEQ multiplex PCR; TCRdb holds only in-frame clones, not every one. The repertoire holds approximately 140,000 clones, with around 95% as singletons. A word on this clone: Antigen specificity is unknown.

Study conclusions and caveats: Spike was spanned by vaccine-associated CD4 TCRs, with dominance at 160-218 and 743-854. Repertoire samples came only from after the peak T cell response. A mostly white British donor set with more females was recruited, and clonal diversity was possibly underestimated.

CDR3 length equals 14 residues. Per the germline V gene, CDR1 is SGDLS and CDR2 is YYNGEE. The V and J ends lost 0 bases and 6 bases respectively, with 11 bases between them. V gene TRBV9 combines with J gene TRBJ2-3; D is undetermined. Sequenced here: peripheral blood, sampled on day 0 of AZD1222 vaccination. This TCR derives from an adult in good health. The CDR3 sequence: CASSVESWPDTQYF. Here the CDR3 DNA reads TGTGCCAGCAGCGTAGAATCGTGGCCGGATACGCAGTATTTT.